Below, one T cell receptor (beta chain) is given with its context. What it binds is unknown. Germline CDR1 reads WNHNN; CDR2 reads SYGVQD (reference sequence). There are 12 residues in the CDR3. The entry originates in a study of shared clonotypes between healthy human individuals. Turning to the study itself: Donor composition was a couple of women and three men, aged 18 to 49. Per donor, CD8 memory used one plate, CD8 naive used two, CD4 memory used three and CD4 naive used three.

Study-level findings and limits: What naive subsets generally showed was a larger estimated richness than memory subsets showed.

Here immunoSEQ multiplex PCR was the method, and the copy in TCRdb shows in-frame clones only, minus some. The data contain roughly 1.5 million clones, under 99% of them singletons. This TCR was sampled from a man aged 25-45 years in good health. The chain employs TRBV10-1 and TRBJ2-2; weak D call: TRBD1 (5 bases). What was sequenced was naive CD4+ T cells sorted from blood. The subset is: CD45RA+ positively selected. DNA for the CDR3: TGCGCGTCCGGACAGAACACCGGGGAGCTGTTTTTT. This gives the protein CASGQNTGELFF.